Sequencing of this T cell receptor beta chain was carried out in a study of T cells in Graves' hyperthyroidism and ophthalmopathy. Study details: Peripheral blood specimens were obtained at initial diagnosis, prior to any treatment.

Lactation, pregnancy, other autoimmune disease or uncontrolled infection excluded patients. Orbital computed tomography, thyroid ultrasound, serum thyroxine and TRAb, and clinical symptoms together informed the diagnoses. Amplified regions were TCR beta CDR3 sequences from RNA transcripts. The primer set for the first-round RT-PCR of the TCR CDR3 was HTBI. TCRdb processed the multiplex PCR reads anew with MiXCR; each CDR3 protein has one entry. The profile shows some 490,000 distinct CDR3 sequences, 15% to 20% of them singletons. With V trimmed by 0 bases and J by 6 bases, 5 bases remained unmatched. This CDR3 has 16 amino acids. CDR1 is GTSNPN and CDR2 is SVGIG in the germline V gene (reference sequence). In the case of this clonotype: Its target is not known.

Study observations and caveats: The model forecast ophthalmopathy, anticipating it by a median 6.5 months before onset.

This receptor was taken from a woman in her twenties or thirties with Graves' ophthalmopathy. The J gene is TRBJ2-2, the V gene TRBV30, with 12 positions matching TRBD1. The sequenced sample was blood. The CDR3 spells CAWSVWDRGPAGELFF. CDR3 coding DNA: TGTGCCTGGAGTGTATGGGACAGGGGGCCGGCCGGGGAGCTGTTTTTT.